This T cell receptor (beta chain) was recovered during a study of blood T cell repertoires in COVID-19. Study-wide background: Samples representing acute and convalescent COVID-19 were sourced from the United States, Italy and Spain. Sources were T cells, B-cell-depleted T cells, or PBMCs; the material itself was cDNA or gDNA.

The ends were cut back, 3 bases at V and 0 bases at J, with 17 bases in the middle. This CDR3 contains 17 residues. Germline-derived CDR1 and CDR2 are LNHDA and SQIVND (reference sequence). The authors' processing: Amplification of reference gene primers provided the estimated nucleated cell counts. Data came from immunoSEQ multiplex PCR; TCRdb stores just in-frame clones and leaves some out. From that table come the V and J calls and clone size; the DNA was used to work out D and trimming. The table has 150,000 or so clones, just under 95% seen once; the top ten hold approximately 4.6%. The TCR sequence derives from a woman aged 45-60 years with acute or convalescent COVID-19. Specimen: peripheral blood. The genes are TRBV19 and TRBJ1-1, with unresolved D. The CDR3 loop reads CASSILLSITMNTEAFF. For the CDR3, the DNA is TGTGCCAGTAGTATTCTTCTGAGTATTACGATGAACACTGAAGCTTTCTTT.